The 25 T cell receptor beta chains presented below share a single source sample, sequenced in a study of graft-versus-host responses after intestinal transplantation. Assay used: immunoSEQ multiplex PCR; TCRdb lists only in-frame clones, some missing. Of approximately 58,000 clones in the sample, about 90% were seen once. The sample was PBMCs, taken about 120 days after intestinal transplantation. These TCRs come from a human patient who received an intestinal transplant, so some T cells may come from the graft donor.

This chain links TRBV10-3 with TRBJ2-1, with 11 positions matching TRBD2. Trimming removed 10 bases from V and 7 bases from J; junction bases left unmatched: 9. The CDR3 contains 14 residues. The germline gives CDR1 ENHRY, CDR2 SYGVKD. The CDR3 loop is CATLAGGPINEQFF. The CDR3 DNA sequence: TGTGCCACATTAGCGGGGGGGCCTATAAATGAGCAGTTCTTC.

The rearrangement links TRBV5-6 to TRBJ2-7; the D gene is possibly TRBD1 (6 bases). The CDR3 extends over 15 amino acids. Germline V CDR1 and CDR2: SGHDT, YYEEEE. The germline V and J ends were trimmed by 0 bases and 3 bases, with 13 bases remaining between them. CDR3 region: CASSLGQAVLYEQYF. The CDR3 DNA reads as TGTGCCAGCAGCTTGGGACAGGCGGTCCTCTACGAGCAGTACTTC. Looking up the rest from reference TRBV5-6 and TRBJ2-7 gives the full variable domain: DAGVTQSPTHLIKTRGQQVTLRCSPKSGHDTVSWYQQALGQGPQFIFQYYEEEERQRGNFPDRFSGHQFPNYSSELNVNALLLGDSALYLCASSLGQAVLYEQYFGPGTRLTVT.

CDR3 nucleotide sequence: TGTGCCAGCAGGGTTAGCGGGAGCGCCTACAATGAGCAGTTCTTC. Translated: CASRVSGSAYNEQFF. The rearrangement links TRBV27 to TRBJ2-1, with 9 positions matching TRBD2. V shed 6 bases and J 2 bases; nucleotides not matched to a gene: 5. The CDR3 is 15 amino acids. Germline V CDR1 and CDR2: MNHEY, SMNVEV (reference sequence).

The genes are TRBV10-3 and TRBJ2-3; possible D gene TRBD2, 6 bases. Germline CDR1 and CDR2: ENHRY and SYGVKD. Trimming shortened V by 3 bases and J by 0 bases, and 10 bases separated the two germline ends. The CDR3 contains 15 residues. DNA for the CDR3: TGTGCCATCAGTGACACCGGGACTAGCACAGATACGCAGTATTTT. Amino acids: CAISDTGTSTDTQYF.

This chain links TRBV28 with TRBJ1-1; no clear D gene. V dropped 4 bases and J dropped 0 bases, with 6 bases sitting between them. From germline, CDR1 is MDHEN and CDR2 SYDVKM. The CDR3 totals 13 residues. The CDR3 loop reads CASSYPLNTEAFF. Written as DNA, the CDR3 is TGTGCCAGCAGTTACCCCTTGAACACTGAAGCTTTCTTT.

V is TRBV27 and J is TRBJ1-1, with D uncertain. Trimming cost V 5 bases and J 8 bases, with 12 bases left between them. CDR3 length: 12 amino acids. Looked up from germline, CDR1 is MNHEY and CDR2 is SMNVEV (reference sequence). The DNA for the CDR3 is TGTGCCAGCAGTCCCGGCGAAGGGGAAGCTTTCTTT. Its translation: CASSPGEGEAFF.

This rearrangement joins TRBV5-1 to TRBJ1-1, with TRBD1 matching 7 bases. Trimming at V came to 4 bases and at J to 0 bases, leaving 9 bases not matched to a gene. Germline V gives CDR1 SGHRS, CDR2 YFSETQ. There are 16 residues in the CDR3. CDR3 protein: CASSLTQGPMNTEAFF. The CDR3 DNA sequence: TGCGCCAGCAGCCTGACACAGGGGCCCATGAACACTGAAGCTTTCTTT.

V usage is TRBV6-5 and J usage is TRBJ2-1, with a weak D call TRBD1 (5 bases). V was clipped by 1 base and J by 6 bases, with 10 bases between them. CDR3 size: 14 residues. Per the germline V gene, CDR1 is MNHEY and CDR2 is SVGAGI. The CDR3 bases are TGTGCCAGCAGTTACTACCAGGGCGGCAATGAGCAGTTCTTC. This translates into CASSYYQGGNEQFF.

V and J are TRBV7-2 and TRBJ2-2; the match to TRBD2 covers 11 bases. Germline loops: CDR1 SGHTA, CDR2 FQGNSA. The V gene end was trimmed by 5 bases and the J gene end by 6 bases; junction bases not matched to a gene: 8. The CDR3 is 16 amino acids. CDR3 DNA: TGTGCCAGCAGCCCCAGGGGTAGCGGGGGGGCCGGGGAGCTGTTTTTT. Its protein product is CASSPRGSGGAGELFF.

In DNA, the CDR3 is TGCGCCAGCAGCTTTCCAATCACCGGGGAGCTGTTTTTT. As protein: CASSFPITGELFF. This chain connects TRBV5-1 to TRBJ2-2; no firm D call. The length of the CDR3 is 13 residues. V was clipped by 2 bases and J by 4 bases, with 6 bases between them. The V gene's germline CDR1 is SGHRS and CDR2 YFSETQ.

The V gene is TRBV9, the J gene TRBJ2-5; 13 positions agree with TRBD2. This CDR3 is built from 16 residues. V was pared by 4 bases and J by 5 bases, with 8 bases of the junction left unmatched. CDR1 and CDR2 from the germline V gene are SGDLS and YYNGEE. The CDR3 DNA reads TGTGCCAGCAGCCCTAGAAGGACTAGCGGGAGTGAGACCCAGTACTTC. The encoded protein is CASSPRRTSGSETQYF.

V and J are TRBV5-6 and TRBJ1-6, with no clear D. Trimming took off 2 bases at V and 0 bases at J, with 12 bases between the two ends. Germline V CDR1 and CDR2: SGHDT, YYEEEE. The CDR3 contains 17 residues. DNA of the CDR3: TGTGCCAGCAGCTTTGCCAGTTATAGCTCCTATAATTCACCCCTCCACTTT. It translates to CASSFASYSSYNSPLHF.

The chain couples TRBV6-6 to TRBJ2-7, with TRBD2 identical over 9 bases. Germline CDR1 and CDR2: MNHNY and SVGAGI (reference sequence). V shed 10 bases, J shed 1 base, and the junction held 5 bases outside the gene matches. The CDR3 has 13 amino acids. DNA for the CDR3: TGTGCCACCGTAGCGGGGGATTCCTACGAGCAGTACTTC. This translates into CATVAGDSYEQYF.

The J gene is TRBJ2-5, the V gene TRBV21-1. TRBV21-1 represents a pseudogene. The CDR3 runs 16 residues. The CDR3 nucleotides are TGTGCCAGCAGCAAAATGATAGGGCAGGGAGAAGAGACCCAGTACTTC. Amino acid sequence: CASSKMIGQGEETQYF.

This chain connects TRBV5-1 to TRBJ2-1; D possibly corresponds to TRBD2 (6 bases). There are 17 residues in the CDR3. The germline V and J ends were trimmed by 3 bases and 0 bases, with 16 bases remaining between them. Looked up from germline, CDR1 is SGHRS and CDR2 is YFSETQ. The CDR3 sequence: CASSWRLSAGSYNEQFF. The CDR3 coding sequence is TGCGCCAGCAGCTGGCGACTGTCAGCGGGCTCCTACAATGAGCAGTTCTTC.

Remarks on this clone: Additional DNA sequences in this sample encode the identical CDR3. V and J are TRBV5-1 and TRBJ2-3, with no clear D. Germline loops: CDR1 SGHRS, CDR2 YFSETQ. Between the trimmed V and J ends, which lost 7 bases and 5 bases, there was a span of 14 bases. The CDR3 covers 13 residues. The CDR3 sequence: CASSTATKDTQYF. The CDR3 DNA is TGCGCCAGCTCGACGGCGACGAAAGATACGCAGTATTTT.

For the CDR3, the DNA is TGTGCCGGCGGGGCTAGCGGGAGTTCTCTGAGGGAGCAGTACTTC. Translating it yields CAGGASGSSLREQYF. The gene calls are TRBV28 and TRBJ2-7, with 10 nucleotides matching TRBD2. The J segment lost 7 bases and the V segment lost 11 bases, leaving 17 bases of the junction unmatched. CDR1 is MDHEN, CDR2 SYDVKM, per germline. The CDR3 contains 15 residues.

The chain is built from TRBV28 and TRBJ2-7; D call uncertain. Germline-derived CDR1 and CDR2 are MDHEN and SYDVKM. This CDR3 region has 15 residues. Trimming stripped 6 bases from V and 2 bases from J, with 17 bases between. The CDR3 nucleotides are TGTGCCAGCAGCCGCACTACATCCTATACCTACGAGCAGTACTTC. It translates to CASSRTTSYTYEQYF.

In regard to this clone: The junction and the germline gene differ at one end; a read error may be behind it. V usage is TRBV2 and J usage is TRBJ2-1, with TRBD2 as a possible D gene (6 bases). Per germline, CDR1 SNHLY and CDR2 FYNNEI. The CDR3 sequence is 11 residues long. CDR3 DNA sequence: TGTGCCAGCAGTGAAAGGGGACTTCAGGTCTTC. It is translated as CASSERGLQVF.

The CDR3 coding sequence is TGTGCCAGCAGTACAGGGTACTCTGGAAACACCATATATTTT. Protein sequence: CASSTGYSGNTIYF. The V call is TRBV2, the J call TRBJ1-3, with D possibly being TRBD1 (6 bases). CDR3 length: 14 amino acids. The germline V and J ends were trimmed by 5 bases and 0 bases, with 8 bases remaining between them. Per germline, CDR1 SNHLY and CDR2 FYNNEI.

The gene calls are TRBV5-1 and TRBJ1-2, with TRBD1 matching 8 bases. Trimming took 3 bases from V and 4 from J; bases not matched to a gene: 5. CDR3 length: 14 amino acids. From germline, CDR1 is SGHRS and CDR2 YFSETQ. The CDR3 here is CASSSPDRGYGYTF. Here the CDR3 DNA reads TGCGCCAGCAGCTCACCAGACAGGGGCTATGGCTACACCTTC. Full variable domain (outside the CDR3, taken from reference TRBV5-1 and TRBJ1-2): KAGVTQTPRYLIKTRGQQVTLSCSPISGHRSVSWYQQTPGQGLQFLFEYFSETQRNKGNFPGRFSGRQFSNSRSEMNVSTLELGDSALYLCASSSPDRGYGYTFGSGTRLTVV.

This chain joins TRBV27 and TRBJ2-1; unclear D gene. The CDR3 runs to 13 residues. The V gene's germline CDR1 is MNHEY and CDR2 SMNVEV (reference sequence). The V gene lost 4 bases and the J gene lost 6 bases, with 10 bases spanning the gap. CDR3 DNA: TGTGCCAGCAGTTACTGGGTCGGCAATGAGCAGTTCTTC. It yields the protein CASSYWVGNEQFF.

About this clone itself: A read error may account for a junction end that differs from germline. This chain uses TRBV7-9 with TRBJ1-1; the D is unclear. Germline CDR1 and CDR2: SEHNR and FQNEAQ (reference sequence). CDR3 size: 13 residues. The CDR3 DNA reads as TGTGCCAGCAGCTTAGCCCGGAACACTGAAACTTTCTTT. Residues: CASSLARNTETFF.

This chain uses TRBV27 with TRBJ2-7; D gene unclear. Germline assignment: CDR1 MNHEY and CDR2 SMNVEV (reference sequence). With 3 bases removed from V and 2 bases from J, the gap between germline ends came to 14 bases. The CDR3 totals 15 residues. The CDR3, as DNA: TGTGCCAGCAGTTTCCTCCTCTCCCGAGCCTACGAGCAGTACTTC. Its protein product is CASSFLLSRAYEQYF.

V is TRBV9 and J is TRBJ2-7; TRBD1 aligns across 7 bases. The germline gives CDR1 SGDLS, CDR2 YYNGEE. Trimming removed 4 bases from V and 5 bases from J; junction bases left unmatched: 12. The CDR3 runs 15 residues. The CDR3, as DNA: TGTGCCAGCAGCCCCAGGACAGGAGTAGTAGACGAGCAGTACTTC. Amino acids: CASSPRTGVVDEQYF.